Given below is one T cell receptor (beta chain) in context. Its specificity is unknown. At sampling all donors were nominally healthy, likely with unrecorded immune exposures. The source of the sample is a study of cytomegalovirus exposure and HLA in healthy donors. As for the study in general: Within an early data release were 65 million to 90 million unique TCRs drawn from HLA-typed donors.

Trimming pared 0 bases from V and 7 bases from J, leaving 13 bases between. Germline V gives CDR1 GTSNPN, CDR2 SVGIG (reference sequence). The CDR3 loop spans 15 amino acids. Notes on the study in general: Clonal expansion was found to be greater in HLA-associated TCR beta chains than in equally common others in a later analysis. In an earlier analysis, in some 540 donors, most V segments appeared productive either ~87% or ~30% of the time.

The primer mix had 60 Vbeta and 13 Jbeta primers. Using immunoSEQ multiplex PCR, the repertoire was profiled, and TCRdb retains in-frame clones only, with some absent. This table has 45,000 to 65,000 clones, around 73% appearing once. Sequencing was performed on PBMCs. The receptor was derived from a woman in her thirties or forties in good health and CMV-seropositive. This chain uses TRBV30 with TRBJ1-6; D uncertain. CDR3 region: CAWSVLRDTNSPLHF. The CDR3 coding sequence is TGTGCCTGGAGTGTACTACGGGATACGAATTCACCCCTCCACTTT.